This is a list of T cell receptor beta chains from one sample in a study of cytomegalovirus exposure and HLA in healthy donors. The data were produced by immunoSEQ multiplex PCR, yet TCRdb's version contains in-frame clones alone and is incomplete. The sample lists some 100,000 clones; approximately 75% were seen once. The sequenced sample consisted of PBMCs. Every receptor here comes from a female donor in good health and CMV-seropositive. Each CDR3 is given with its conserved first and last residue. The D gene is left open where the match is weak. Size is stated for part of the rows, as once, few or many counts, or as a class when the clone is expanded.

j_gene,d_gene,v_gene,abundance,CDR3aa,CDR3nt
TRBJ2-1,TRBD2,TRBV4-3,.,CASSLDGGALGNEQFF,TGCGCCAGCAGCCTCGACGGGGGGGCCCTAGGCAATGAGCAGTTCTTC
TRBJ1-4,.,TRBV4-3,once,CASRSSWASNEKLFF,TGCGCCAGCCGCTCCTCCTGGGCCAGTAATGAAAAACTGTTTTTT
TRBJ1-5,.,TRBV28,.,CASSPSGWGNQPQHF,TGTGCCAGCAGTCCGTCAGGGTGGGGCAATCAGCCCCAGCATTTT
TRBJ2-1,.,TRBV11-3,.,CASSSSSGLETFF,TGTGCCAGCAGCTCATCCTCGGGACTGGAAACGTTCTTC
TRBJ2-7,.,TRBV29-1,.,CSVGGGTEQYF,TGCAGCGTTGGGGGCGGGACCGAGCAGTACTTC
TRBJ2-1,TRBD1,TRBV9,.,CASSVEAGGYNEQFF,TGTGCCAGCAGCGTAGAGGCAGGGGGCTACAATGAGCAGTTCTTC
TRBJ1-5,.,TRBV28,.,CASSFSGYSNQPQHF,TGTGCCAGCAGTTTTTCGGGGTATAGCAATCAGCCCCAGCATTTT
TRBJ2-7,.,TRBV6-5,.,CASSYSVLESSYEQYF,TGTGCCAGCAGTTACTCGGTATTGGAGAGCTCCTACGAGCAGTACTTC
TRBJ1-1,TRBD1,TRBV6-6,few,CATTGPRNTEAFF,TGTGCGACGACAGGGCCCCGGAACACTGAAGCTTTCTTT
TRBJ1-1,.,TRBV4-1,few,CASSQGRENTEAFF,TGCGCCAGCAGCCAAGGGCGGGAGAACACTGAAGCTTTCTTT
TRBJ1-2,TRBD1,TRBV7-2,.,CASSRGQGSGYTF,TGTGCCAGCAGTAGGGGACAGGGGAGTGGCTACACCTTC
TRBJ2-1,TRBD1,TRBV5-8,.,CASSFWTGEDNEQFF,TGTGCCAGCAGCTTCTGGACAGGGGAAGACAATGAGCAGTTCTTC
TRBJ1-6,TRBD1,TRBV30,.,CAWSRRQGDSPLHF,TGTGCCTGGAGTAGACGGCAGGGGGATTCACCCCTCCACTTT
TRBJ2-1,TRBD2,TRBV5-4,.,CASSLAYSGAYNEQFF,TGTGCCAGCAGCTTGGCTTACAGCGGGGCGTACAATGAGCAGTTCTTC
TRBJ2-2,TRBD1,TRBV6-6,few,CASRGGQVNTGELFF,TGTGCCAGCAGGGGGGGACAGGTGAACACCGGGGAGCTGTTTTTT
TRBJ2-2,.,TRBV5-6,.,CASSPRWLANTGELFF,TGTGCCAGCAGTCCCCGGTGGTTAGCGAACACCGGGGAGCTGTTTTTT
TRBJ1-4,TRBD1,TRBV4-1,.,CASSQSGQFNEKLFF,TGCGCCAGCAGCCAGTCGGGACAGTTTAATGAAAAACTGTTTTTT
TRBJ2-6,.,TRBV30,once,CAWYRDPGANVLTF,TGTGCCTGGTACAGGGACCCTGGGGCCAACGTCCTGACTTTC
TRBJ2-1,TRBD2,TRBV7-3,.,CASSLEGLAYNEQFF,TGTGCCAGCAGCTTAGAAGGACTAGCCTACAATGAGCAGTTCTTC
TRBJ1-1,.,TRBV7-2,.,CASSLAEFVTEAFF,TGTGCCAGCAGCTTAGCGGAGTTTGTCACTGAAGCTTTCTTT
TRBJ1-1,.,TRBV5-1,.,CASSLAQRGNTEAFF,TGCGCCAGCAGCTTGGCCCAGAGAGGGAACACTGAAGCTTTCTTT
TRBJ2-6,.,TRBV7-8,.,CASSSSTVGGDVLTF,TGTGCCAGCAGCTCCTCGACGGTGGGGGGAGACGTCCTGACTTTC
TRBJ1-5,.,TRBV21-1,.,CASGWGHISNQPQHF,TGTGCCAGCGGATGGGGACACATTAGCAATCAGCCCCAGCATTTT
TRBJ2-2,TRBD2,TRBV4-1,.,CASSQAGVGSGELFF,TGCGCCAGCAGCCAGGCGGGGGTTGGGTCCGGGGAGCTGTTTTTT
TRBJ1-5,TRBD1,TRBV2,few,CASSDGGGGNQPQHF,TGTGCCAGCAGTGATGGAGGGGGCGGTAATCAGCCCCAGCATTTT
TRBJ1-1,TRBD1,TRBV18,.,CASSLGQGGLNTEAFF,TGTGCCAGCTCACTCGGACAGGGAGGACTGAACACTGAAGCTTTCTTT
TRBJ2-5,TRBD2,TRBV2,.,CAGGLAGGPQETQYF,TGTGCCGGGGGACTAGCGGGAGGGCCACAGGAGACCCAGTACTTC